This T cell receptor (beta chain) was retrieved from a study of PD-1 blockade in classical Hodgkin lymphoma. Whole-study findings and limits: Baseline diversity resembling that of newly diagnosed patients was seen in complete responders. By C4D1, CD4+ diversity increased significantly, especially in complete responders.

Regarding this clone: What it binds is unknown.

Time point here: cycle 4 day 1 (C4D1), after more than 5 weeks of nivolumab. Every patient experienced relapse after autologous stem cell transplantation, and brentuximab vedotin exposure varied. The authors purified CD4+ T cells from thawed PBMCs by magnetic negative selection. Measured with immunoSEQ multiplex PCR; TCRdb has only the in-frame clones, and not every one. The sample includes under 20,000 clones, 65% to 80% seen only once; the top ten take about 2.7%. Germline lookup yields CDR1 SGDLS and CDR2 YYNGEE. The CDR3 totals 11 residues. The germline V and J ends were trimmed by 6 bases and 6 bases, with 9 bases remaining between them.

The clonotype comes from a human donor with classical Hodgkin lymphoma. The chain joins TRBV9 to TRBJ1-2; unclear D gene. This material consisted of CD4+ T cells from blood, taken before the fourth cycle of nivolumab. The DNA for the CDR3 is TGTGCCAGCATAGGCAGGAATGGCTACACCTTC. Translation gives CASIGRNGYTF. Supplemented by reference TRBV9 and TRBJ1-2, the full variable domain reads DSGVTQTPKHLITATGQRVTLRCSPRSGDLSVYWYQQSLDQGLQFLIQYYNGEERAKGNILERFSAQQFPDLHSELNLSSLELGDSALYFCASIGRNGYTFGSGTRLTVV.